Listed below are T cell receptor beta chains from one sample, sequenced in a study of blood T cell repertoires in COVID-19. Data came from immunoSEQ multiplex PCR; TCRdb stores just in-frame clones and leaves some out. The data show 110,000 to 150,000 clones, about 80% seen once. The sample consisted of PBMCs or T cells enriched from blood (not recorded which). All receptors come from a woman in her forties or fifties who had recovered from COVID-19. CDR3s include the opening cysteine and the closing phenylalanine or tryptophan.

V gene,CDR3 length,J gene,CDR3 protein
TRBV27,14,TRBJ1-1,CASSDRDRALKAFF
TRBV4-2,18,TRBJ1-3,CASSQDRTGAYSGNTIYF
TRBV5-1,14,TRBJ2-2,CASSLTGDAGELFF
TRBV28,15,TRBJ2-2,CASSLGTANTGELFF
TRBV28,14,TRBJ2-5,CASSLGGRQETQYF
TRBV28,14,TRBJ1-2,CASRFDRGSSGYTF
TRBV10-2,12,TRBJ1-1,CASMGGDTEAFF
TRBV24-1,12,TRBJ1-1,CATNSADTEAFF
TRBV5-1,16,TRBJ2-1,CASTELAGGSYNEQFF
TRBV28,15,TRBJ2-2,CASSLSGANTGELFF
TRBV7-6,16,TRBJ2-4,CASSLEGASGAGAQYF
TRBV6-5,15,TRBJ2-5,CASSYVAGGWETQYF
TRBV19,11,TRBJ2-4,CASSRGDIQYF
TRBV28,15,TRBJ1-1,CASSPPGQGNTEAFF
TRBV20-1,14,TRBJ2-1,CSAGGGTGKNEQFF
TRBV28,20,TRBJ1-2,CASSLPVLTQGALSNYGYTF
TRBV28,14,TRBJ1-2,CASTEGGGQPGYTF
TRBV6-2/TRBV6-3,15,TRBJ2-7,CASSYGTSGTYEQYF
TRBV12-3/TRBV12-4,13,TRBJ1-1,CASNLRGLTEAFF
TRBV18,14,TRBJ1-1,CASSPQGMNTEAFF
TRBV9,13,TRBJ1-2,CASSHQGNYGYTF
TRBV6-1,13,TRBJ2-7,CASSWDWRYEQYF
TRBV2,14,TRBJ1-4,CARSLGTEEEKLFF